This T cell receptor beta chain was found in a study of shared clonotypes between healthy human individuals. From germline, CDR1 is MNHEY and CDR2 SMNVEV (reference sequence). The J segment lost 2 bases and the V segment lost 7 bases, leaving 2 bases of the junction unmatched. There are 14 residues in the CDR3. Produced via immunoSEQ multiplex PCR; TCRdb's table is partial and in-frame only. In the table there are 2 million or so clones, around 96% of which are singletons. Naive CD8 cells, CD45RO-negative and positively selected for CCR7, excluded terminally differentiated effector memory CD45RA+ cells.

The sequencing sample was made of naive CD8+ T cells sorted from blood. This clonotype was obtained from a man aged 18 to 30 in good health. This chain links TRBV27 with TRBJ2-1; 10 bases match TRBD2. The chain's CDR3 is CASKLAGPYNEQFF. The CDR3 coding sequence is TGTGCCAGCAAACTAGCGGGACCCTACAATGAGCAGTTCTTC.